This T cell receptor beta chain was sequenced in a study of CD8 T cells in Susac syndrome. Whole-study results and caveats: Acknowledgment was made by the study that its TCR sequencing and HLA analysis involved a relatively small number of individuals.

This CDR3 region has 16 residues. Trimming pared 4 bases from V and 10 bases from J, leaving 25 bases between. Random hexamers were used to reverse transcribe roughly 0.5 to 1 ug of RNA. An immunoSEQ multiplex PCR amplified TCR beta CDR3 over 54 Vbeta and 13 Jbeta. One entry per CDR3 protein results from TCRdb running MiXCR on the immunoSEQ multiplex PCR reads. The sample contains approximately 100,000 distinct CDR3 sequences, around 92% of which appear only once. The authors sequenced TCR beta from blood CD8+ and CD4+ T cells. CD8+ and CD4+ T cells were negatively isolated; TEMRA cells were FACS-enriched. Details on this clonotype: Antigen: not known.

Sequencing input: CD8+ T cells from PBMCs. The sequence came from a human donor in good health. The genes are TRBV12-3 or TRBV12-4 and TRBJ2-5, with D possibly being TRBD2 (5 bases). CDR3 sequence: CASSSPGTNQFRGQYF. Here the CDR3 DNA reads TGTGCCAGCAGTTCCCCGGGCACCAACCAATTTCGGGGCCAGTACTTC.